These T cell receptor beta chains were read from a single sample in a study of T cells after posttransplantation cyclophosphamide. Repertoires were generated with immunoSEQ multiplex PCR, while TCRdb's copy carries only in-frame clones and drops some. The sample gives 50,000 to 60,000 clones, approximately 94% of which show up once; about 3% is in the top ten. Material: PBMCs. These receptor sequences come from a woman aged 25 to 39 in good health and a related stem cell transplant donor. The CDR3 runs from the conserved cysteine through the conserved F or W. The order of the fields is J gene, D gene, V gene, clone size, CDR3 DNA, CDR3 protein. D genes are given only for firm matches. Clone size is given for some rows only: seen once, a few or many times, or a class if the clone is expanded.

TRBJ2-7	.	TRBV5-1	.	TGCGCCAGCAGCAGGGAGCCGAGCTCCTACGAGCAGTACTTC	CASSREPSSYEQYF
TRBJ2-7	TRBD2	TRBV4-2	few	TGTGCCAGCAGCTCACGGACTAGCGGGGTCTACGAGCAGTACTTC	CASSSRTSGVYEQYF
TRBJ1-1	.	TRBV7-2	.	TGTGCCAGCAGCTTAGGGACCAGGGTAGGAGCTTTCTTT	CASSLGTRVGAFF
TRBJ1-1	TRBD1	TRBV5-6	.	TGTGCCAGCAGCCCCCGACAGGGGTTGGGTACTGAAGCTTTCTTT	CASSPRQGLGTEAFF
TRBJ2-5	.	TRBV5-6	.	TGTGCCAGCAGCTCAGGGCACAGAGAGACCCAGTACTTC	CASSSGHRETQYF
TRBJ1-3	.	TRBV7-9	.	TGTGCCAGCAGCCCCCAATTAGTCTTTTCGGACACCATATATTTT	CASSPQLVFSDTIYF
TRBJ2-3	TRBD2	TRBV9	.	TGTGCCAGCAGCCCGCGGGGGGGTCCCCTGTATACGCAGTATTTT	CASSPRGGPLYTQYF
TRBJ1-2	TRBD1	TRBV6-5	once	TGTGCCAGCAGGGAAGACAGGGGTTATGGCTACACCTTC	CASREDRGYGYTF
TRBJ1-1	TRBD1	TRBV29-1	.	TGCAGCGTTGAAGAGGGACAGGCAACCGGGTTAGCTTTCTTT	CSVEEGQATGLAFF
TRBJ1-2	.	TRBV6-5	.	TGTGCCAGCATCCCTGCGGCCGGGAGCTATGGCTACACCTTC	CASIPAAGSYGYTF
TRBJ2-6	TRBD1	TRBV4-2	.	TGTGCCAGCAGCCAAAACAACTACAGGGGGCAAGGGGCCAACGTCCTGACTTTC	CASSQNNYRGQGANVLTF
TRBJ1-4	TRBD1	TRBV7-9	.	TGTGCCAGCAGCTTAGGGGACAGGGACGTGAATGAAAAACTGTTTTTT	CASSLGDRDVNEKLFF
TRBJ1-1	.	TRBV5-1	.	TGCGCCAGCAGCGACACTACAGGGAGGAACACTGAAGCTTTCTTT	CASSDTTGRNTEAFF
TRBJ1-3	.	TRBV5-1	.	TGCGCCAGCAGCTTGGATCTATCTGGAAACACCATATATTTT	CASSLDLSGNTIYF
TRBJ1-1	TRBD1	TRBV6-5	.	TGTGCCAGCAGTTACGACAGGGCAACTGAAGCTTTCTTT	CASSYDRATEAFF
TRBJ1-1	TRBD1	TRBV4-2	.	TGTGCCAGCAGCCGGACAGGAGGGAACACTGAAGCTTTCTTT	CASSRTGGNTEAFF
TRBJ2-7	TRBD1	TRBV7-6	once	TGTGCCAGCAGCTTAACCCCGGGACAGGGGGCCTACGAGCAGTACTTC	CASSLTPGQGAYEQYF
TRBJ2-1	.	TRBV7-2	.	TGTGCCAGCAGCTTAGGGCGACAGCTCTCCTACAATGAGCAGTTCTTC	CASSLGRQLSYNEQFF
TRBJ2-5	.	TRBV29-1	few	TGCAGCGCCGGGGCTGGGACTCAGTACTTC	CSAGAGTQYF
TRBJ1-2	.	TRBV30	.	TGTGCCTGGAGTGGAATAGGCAGGGGATATGGCTACACCTTC	CAWSGIGRGYGYTF
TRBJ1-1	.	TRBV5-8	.	TGTGCCAGCAGCTTGGCCGTTTACACTGAAGCTTTCTTT	CASSLAVYTEAFF
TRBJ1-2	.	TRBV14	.	TGTGCCAGCAGCCAAGTAACTAACTATGGCTACACCTTC	CASSQVTNYGYTF
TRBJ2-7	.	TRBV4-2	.	TGTGCCAGCAGCCAAGAGGCATCGGCCCGGGGCTACGAGCAGTACTTC	CASSQEASARGYEQYF
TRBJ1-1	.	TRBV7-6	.	TGTGCCAGCAGCGCGAAGGAGGCTGAAGCTTTCTTT	CASSAKEAEAFF
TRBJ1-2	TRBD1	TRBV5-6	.	TGTGCCAGCAGCCCCAGGGGGCGAGTTAACGGCTACACCTTC	CASSPRGRVNGYTF
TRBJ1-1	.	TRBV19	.	TGTGCCAGTAGTATAACAGGGTTTTTGGGGATGATGAACACTGAAGCTTTCTTT	CASSITGFLGMMNTEAFF
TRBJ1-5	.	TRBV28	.	TGTGCCAGCATCACCCCTGGAGGATACAGCAATCAGCCCCAGCATTTT	CASITPGGYSNQPQHF
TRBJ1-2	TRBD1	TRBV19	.	TGTGCCAGTAAGAGGACAGGGCAGTATGGCTACACCTTC	CASKRTGQYGYTF
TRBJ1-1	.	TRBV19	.	TGTGCCAGTAGTATAGCAGGGAAGACTTTCTTT	CASSIAGKTFF
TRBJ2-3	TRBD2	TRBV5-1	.	TGCGCCAGCAGCACCGGGGGGGCCAATTCCGCAGATACGCAGTATTTT	CASSTGGANSADTQYF
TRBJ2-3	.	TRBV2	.	TGTGCCAGCAGCGGACACTACACAGATACGCAGTATTTT	CASSGHYTDTQYF
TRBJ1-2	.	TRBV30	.	TGTGCCTGGAGTATAACCGACAGCTATGGCTACACCTTC	CAWSITDSYGYTF